Listed below are T cell receptor beta chains from one sample, sequenced in a study of blood T cell repertoires in COVID-19. Generated by immunoSEQ multiplex PCR, the TCRdb table keeps only in-frame clones and is missing some. The sample has some 80,000 clones, 75% to 90% seen once. Sequencing was performed on peripheral blood. Receptors originate from a woman aged 40-49 years with active or convalescent COVID-19. Each CDR3 is given without its conserved first and last residue. The order of the fields is V gene, D gene, clone size, J gene, CDR3 protein. A D gene is named only where the DNA matches it firmly. For some rows the clone size is stated as once, few or many, or as a class when expanded; others skip it.

>TRBV7-9|-|-|TRBJ2-1
ASSLSLGTYNEQF
>TRBV24-1|-|-|TRBJ2-7
ATSAGEGRTESYEQY
>TRBV29-1|-|few|TRBJ1-2
SVKPYNYGYT
>TRBV28|-|-|TRBJ1-6
ASSPLTGFSGGNSPLH
>TRBV12-5|TRBD1|-|TRBJ2-7
ASGLGTGGRYEQY
>TRBV6-2/TRBV6-3|TRBD2|many|TRBJ2-7
ASSSTRTSNYEQY
>TRBV27|-|-|TRBJ1-1
ASSSQGWNTEAF
>TRBV21-1|-|many|TRBJ2-1
ASSKASSTSGSSGSNEQF
>TRBV2|TRBD2|few|TRBJ2-2
ASTIAGATGELF
>TRBV28|-|-|TRBJ1-2
ASTLGGDYGYT
>TRBV7-7|-|-|TRBJ2-1
ASSLAQGGGNEQF
>TRBV12-3/TRBV12-4|-|-|TRBJ2-3
ASSFAVDTQY
>TRBV10-3|TRBD1|-|TRBJ2-2
AISELTGGFNTGELF
>TRBV6-6|-|-|TRBJ2-7
ASSYSGGTTYEQY
>TRBV5-1|-|-|TRBJ2-1
ASSLGIFSYNEQF
>TRBV29-1|TRBD1|few|TRBJ1-2
SEKGGTDFYGYT
>TRBV6-5|-|-|TRBJ1-2
ASSRRGRGYT
>TRBV18|-|-|TRBJ1-4
ASAAGTNEKLF
>TRBV5-1|-|-|TRBJ2-3
ASSQGTSATDTQY
>TRBV27|-|-|TRBJ2-5
ASSPWTASRETQY
>TRBV6-2/TRBV6-3|-|few|TRBJ1-6
ASSSRSGLFTLH
>TRBV19|-|once|TRBJ1-6
ASKPGMWDSPLH
>TRBV2|TRBD2|few|TRBJ2-7
ASSAPSGGYSYEQY
>TRBV7-6|TRBD2|-|TRBJ2-1
ASSLGSSGSLNEQF
>TRBV7-2|TRBD1|-|TRBJ1-2
ASSYTGENGYT
>TRBV4-3|-|-|TRBJ1-2
ASSQDDSSGAGYT
>TRBV7-2|-|-|TRBJ2-7
ASSPYGGEQY
>TRBV10-3|TRBD1|-|TRBJ2-5
AIMGTDQETQY
>TRBV27|TRBD1|-|TRBJ2-5
ASSSTRGLQETQY
>TRBV27|-|-|TRBJ2-3
ASSHSRNTDTQY
>TRBV7-2|TRBD1|-|TRBJ2-4
ASSLVTGWDRDTKNIQY
>TRBV2|TRBD1|-|TRBJ1-6
ASSRQGANSPLH
>TRBV28|TRBD1|-|TRBJ1-2
ASSTEGGLGYGYT
>TRBV6-5|-|-|TRBJ2-5
ASSYSPAETQY
>TRBV20-1|TRBD2|few|TRBJ2-1
SAGGLAGRFGIEQF
>TRBV6-5|-|-|TRBJ1-6
ASSSQGGGSSPLH
>TRBV19|TRBD1|-|TRBJ2-7
ASSIWGRGTYEQY
>TRBV21-1|-|-|TRBJ1-4
ATSGQAYATNEKLF
>TRBV3-1/TRBV3-2|TRBD1|-|TRBJ1-2
ASSQSGTGLGYT
>TRBV7-2|TRBD1|once|TRBJ1-2
ASSRNLRGNYGYT
>TRBV7-2|TRBD1|-|TRBJ2-3
ASSPDRASTDTQY
>TRBV18|TRBD2|-|TRBJ2-2
ASSPGLAQTGELF
>TRBV28|-|-|TRBJ2-7
ASSLLAVSSYEQY
>TRBV13|-|-|TRBJ2-7
ASSSLGTYEQY